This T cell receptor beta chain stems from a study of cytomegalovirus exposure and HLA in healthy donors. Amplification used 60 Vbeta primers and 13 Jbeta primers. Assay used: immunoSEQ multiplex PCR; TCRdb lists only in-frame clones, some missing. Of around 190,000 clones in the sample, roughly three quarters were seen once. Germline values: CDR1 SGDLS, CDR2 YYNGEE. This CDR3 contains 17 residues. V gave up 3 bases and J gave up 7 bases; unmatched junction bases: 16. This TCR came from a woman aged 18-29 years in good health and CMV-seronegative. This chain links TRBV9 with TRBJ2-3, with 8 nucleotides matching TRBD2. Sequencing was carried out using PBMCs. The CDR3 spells CASSGGGRGDSPYTQYF. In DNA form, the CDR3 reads TGTGCCAGCAGCGGGGGTGGGCGGGGGGACTCTCCGTATACGCAGTATTTT.